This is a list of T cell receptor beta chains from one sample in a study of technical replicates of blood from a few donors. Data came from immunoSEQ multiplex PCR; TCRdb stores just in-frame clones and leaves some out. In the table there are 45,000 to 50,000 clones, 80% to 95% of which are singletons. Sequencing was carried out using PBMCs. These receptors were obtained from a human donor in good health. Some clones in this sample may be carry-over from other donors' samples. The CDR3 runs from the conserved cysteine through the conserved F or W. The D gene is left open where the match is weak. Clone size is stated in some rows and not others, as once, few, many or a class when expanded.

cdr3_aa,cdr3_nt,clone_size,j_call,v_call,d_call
CASSPGAGGSSYNEQFF,TGTGCCAGCTCACCTGGGGCCGGGGGAAGCTCCTACAATGAGCAGTTCTTC,-,TRBJ2-1,TRBV18,-
CASGGLAGVVGNEQFF,TGTGCCAGTGGGGGACTAGCGGGAGTTGTTGGCAATGAGCAGTTCTTC,-,TRBJ2-1,TRBV19,TRBD2
CASSVIAAGGTYGYTF,TGTGCCAGCAGTGTTATCGCGGCAGGGGGTACCTATGGCTACACCTTC,-,TRBJ1-2,TRBV2,TRBD1
CASSETGGWENIQYF,TGCGCCAGCAGCGAGACAGGGGGCTGGGAAAACATTCAGTACTTC,-,TRBJ2-4,TRBV5-1,TRBD1
CASSSRDRGWNTGELFF,TGTGCCAGCAGCTCCCGGGACAGGGGGTGGAACACCGGGGAGCTGTTTTTT,-,TRBJ2-2,TRBV7-2,TRBD1
CASRAGAGTEAFF,TGTGCCAGCAGGGCCGGGGCGGGGACTGAAGCTTTCTTT,-,TRBJ1-1,TRBV7-3,-
CASSLVGTSGQETQYF,TGCGCCAGCAGCTTGGTCGGGACTAGCGGTCAAGAGACCCAGTACTTC,once,TRBJ2-5,TRBV5-1,TRBD2
CASSYYRGSNYGYTF,TGTGCCAGCAGTTATTACAGGGGATCTAACTATGGCTACACCTTC,-,TRBJ1-2,TRBV6-5,TRBD1
CASRQGWGDSNQPQHF,TGTGCCAGCAGGCAGGGTTGGGGGGATAGCAATCAGCCCCAGCATTTT,-,TRBJ1-5,TRBV27,-
CAWRAGLVTDTQYF,TGTGCCTGGAGGGCGGGGTTGGTCACAGATACGCAGTATTTT,-,TRBJ2-3,TRBV30,-
CASSGAGHLRKGYTF,TGTGCCAGCAGCGGAGCCGGACATCTCCGAAAGGGCTACACCTTC,-,TRBJ1-2,TRBV5-4,-
CASGSTSASTKQFF,TGTGCCAGCGGATCGACTAGCGCCTCTACGAAGCAGTTCTTC,-,TRBJ2-1,TRBV7-2,TRBD2
CASSTHRDEAFF,TGTGCCAGCAGCACCCACAGGGATGAAGCTTTCTTT,-,TRBJ1-1,TRBV7-9,-
CASSIAGANTGELFF,TGTGCCAGCAGCATAGCGGGCGCGAACACCGGGGAGCTGTTTTTT,-,TRBJ2-2,TRBV6-6,TRBD2